This T cell receptor (beta chain) is drawn from a study of PD-1 blockade in classical Hodgkin lymphoma. Generated by immunoSEQ multiplex PCR, the TCRdb table keeps only in-frame clones and is missing some. This sample yields approximately 28,000 clones, of which about 80% are seen a single time; less than 3% belongs to the top ten. Germline V gives CDR1 GTSNPN, CDR2 SVGIG (reference sequence). The CDR3 loop spans 17 amino acids. Trimming removed 0 bases at V and 4 bases at J, with 21 bases between. All trial patients relapsed after autologous stem cell transplantation. Magnetic negative selection was used to purify CD4+ T cells from thawed PBMCs.

The rearrangement joins TRBV30 to TRBJ1-2; the D gene is possibly TRBD1 (6 bases). This TCR was recovered from a human donor with classical Hodgkin lymphoma. The sample consisted of CD4+ T cells from blood, taken at baseline. CDR3 sequence: CAWSVFPQGRMGYGYTF. The CDR3 DNA follows: TGTGCCTGGAGTGTATTCCCTCAGGGGAGGATGGGCTATGGCTACACCTTC.